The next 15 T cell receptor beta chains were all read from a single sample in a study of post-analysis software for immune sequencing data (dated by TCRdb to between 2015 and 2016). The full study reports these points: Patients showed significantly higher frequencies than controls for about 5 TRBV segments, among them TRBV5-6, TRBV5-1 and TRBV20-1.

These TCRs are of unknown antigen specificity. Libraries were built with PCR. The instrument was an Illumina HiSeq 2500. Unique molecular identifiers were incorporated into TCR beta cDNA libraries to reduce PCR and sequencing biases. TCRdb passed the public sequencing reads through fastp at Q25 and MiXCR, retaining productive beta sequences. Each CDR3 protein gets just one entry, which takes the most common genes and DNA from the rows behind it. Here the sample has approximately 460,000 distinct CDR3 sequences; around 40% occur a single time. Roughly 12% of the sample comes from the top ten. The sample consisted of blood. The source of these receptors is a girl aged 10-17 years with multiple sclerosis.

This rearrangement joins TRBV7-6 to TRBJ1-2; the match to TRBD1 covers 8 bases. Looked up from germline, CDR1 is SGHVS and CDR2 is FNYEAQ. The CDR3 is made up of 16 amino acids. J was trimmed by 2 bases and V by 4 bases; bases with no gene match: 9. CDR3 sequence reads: CASSSDQGAINYGYTF. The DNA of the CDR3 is TGTGCCAGCAGCTCAGATCAGGGGGCTATCAACTATGGCTACACCTTC.

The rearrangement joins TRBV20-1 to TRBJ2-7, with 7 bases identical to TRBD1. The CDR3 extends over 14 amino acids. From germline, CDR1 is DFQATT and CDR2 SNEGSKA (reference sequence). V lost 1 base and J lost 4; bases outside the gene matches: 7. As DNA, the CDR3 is TGCAGTGCTAGAGGTCGACAGGGCGGGTACGAGCAGTACTTC. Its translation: CSARGRQGGYEQYF.

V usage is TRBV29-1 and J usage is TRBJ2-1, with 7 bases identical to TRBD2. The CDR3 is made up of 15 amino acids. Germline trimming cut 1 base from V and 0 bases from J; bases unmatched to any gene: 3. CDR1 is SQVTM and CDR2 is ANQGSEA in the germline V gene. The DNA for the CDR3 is TGCAGCGTTGAAGGGGCGGGAGACTCCTACAATGAGCAGTTCTTC. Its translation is CSVEGAGDSYNEQFF.

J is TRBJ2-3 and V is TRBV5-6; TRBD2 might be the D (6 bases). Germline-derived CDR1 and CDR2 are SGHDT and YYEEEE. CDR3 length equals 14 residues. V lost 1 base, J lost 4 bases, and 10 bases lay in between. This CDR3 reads CASSLPSGADTQYF. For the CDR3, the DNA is TGTGCCAGCAGCTTGCCCTCGGGGGCAGATACGCAGTATTTT.

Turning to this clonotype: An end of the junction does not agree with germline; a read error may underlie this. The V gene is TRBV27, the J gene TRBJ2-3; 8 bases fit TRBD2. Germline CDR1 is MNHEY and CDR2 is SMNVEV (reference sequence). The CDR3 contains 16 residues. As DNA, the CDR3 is TGTGCCGGCAGCTTGGATCGGGAGGGCCCGACAGATACGCAGTATTTT. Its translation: CAGSLDREGPTDTQYF.

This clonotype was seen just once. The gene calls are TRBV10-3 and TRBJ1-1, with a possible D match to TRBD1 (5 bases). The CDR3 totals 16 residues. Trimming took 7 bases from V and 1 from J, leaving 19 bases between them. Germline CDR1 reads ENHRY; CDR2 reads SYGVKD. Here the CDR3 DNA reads TGTGCCATCAATCAGGAGGGACGTAGTAGGAACACTGAAGCTTTCTTT. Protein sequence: CAINQEGRSRNTEAFF.

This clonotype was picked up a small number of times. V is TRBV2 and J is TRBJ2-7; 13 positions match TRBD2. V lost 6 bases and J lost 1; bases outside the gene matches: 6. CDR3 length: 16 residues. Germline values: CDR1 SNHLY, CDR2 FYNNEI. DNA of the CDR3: TGTGCCAGCAGGCTGGGACTAGCGGGAAGGTCCTACGAGCAGTACTTC. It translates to CASRLGLAGRSYEQYF.

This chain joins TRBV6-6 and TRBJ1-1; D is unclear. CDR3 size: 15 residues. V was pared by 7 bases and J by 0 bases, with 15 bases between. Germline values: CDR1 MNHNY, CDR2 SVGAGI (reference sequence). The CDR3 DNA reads TGTGCCAGCATCTATTGGCCAGACTTGAACACTGAAGCTTTCTTT. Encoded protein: CASIYWPDLNTEAFF.

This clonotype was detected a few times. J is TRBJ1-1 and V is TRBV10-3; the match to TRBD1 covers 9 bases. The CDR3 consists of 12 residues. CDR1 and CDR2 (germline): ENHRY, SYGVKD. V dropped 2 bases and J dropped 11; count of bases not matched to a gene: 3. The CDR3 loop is CAISETGGAAFF. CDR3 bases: TGTGCCATCAGTGAGACAGGGGGCGCGGCTTTCTTT.

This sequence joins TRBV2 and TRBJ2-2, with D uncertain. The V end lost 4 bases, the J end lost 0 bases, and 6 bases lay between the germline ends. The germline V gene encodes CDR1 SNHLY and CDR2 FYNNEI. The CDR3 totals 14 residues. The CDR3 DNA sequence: TGTGCCAGCAGTGCCACGGCGAACACCGGGGAGCTGTTTTTT. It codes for CASSATANTGELFF.

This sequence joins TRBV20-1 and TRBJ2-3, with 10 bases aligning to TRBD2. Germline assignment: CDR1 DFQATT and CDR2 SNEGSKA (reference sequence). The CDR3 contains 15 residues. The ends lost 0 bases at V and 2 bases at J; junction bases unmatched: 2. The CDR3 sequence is CSAREGLAHTDTQYF. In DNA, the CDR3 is TGCAGTGCTAGAGAGGGACTAGCGCACACAGATACGCAGTATTTT.

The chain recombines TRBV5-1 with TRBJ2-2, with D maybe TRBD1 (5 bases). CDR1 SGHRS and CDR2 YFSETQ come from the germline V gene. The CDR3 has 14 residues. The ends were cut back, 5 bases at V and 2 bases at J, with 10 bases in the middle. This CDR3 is CASRSGLNTGELFF. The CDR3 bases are TGCGCCAGCAGATCAGGGCTCAACACCGGGGAGCTGTTTTTT.

CDR3 bases: TGTGCCAGCAGCGCCGGGTCCCTCGGGGCTTCCTACGAGCAGTACTTC. This translates into CASSAGSLGASYEQYF. The chain links TRBV9 to TRBJ2-7, with D possibly called TRBD1 or TRBD2 (5 bases each). Germline values: CDR1 SGDLS, CDR2 YYNGEE. Trimming left V 3 bases short and J 1 base short, with 17 bases between. This CDR3 has 16 amino acids. Filled out from reference TRBV9 and TRBJ2-7, the complete variable domain reads DSGVTQTPKHLITATGQRVTLRCSPRSGDLSVYWYQQSLDQGLQFLIQYYNGEERAKGNILERFSAQQFPDLHSELNLSSLELGDSALYFCASSAGSLGASYEQYFGPGTRLTVT.

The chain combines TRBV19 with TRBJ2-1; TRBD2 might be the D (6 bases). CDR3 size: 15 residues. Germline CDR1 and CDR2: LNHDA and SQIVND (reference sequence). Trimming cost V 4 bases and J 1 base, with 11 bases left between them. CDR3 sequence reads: CASSNGRGSYNEQFF. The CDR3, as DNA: TGTGCCAGTAGTAACGGGAGAGGTTCCTACAATGAGCAGTTCTTC.

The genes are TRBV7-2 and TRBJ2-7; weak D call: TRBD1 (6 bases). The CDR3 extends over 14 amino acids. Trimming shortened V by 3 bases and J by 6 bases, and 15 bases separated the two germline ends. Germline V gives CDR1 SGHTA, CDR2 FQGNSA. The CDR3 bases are TGTGCCAGCAGCTTGGCAGGGGCTATGGTCGAGCAGTACTTC. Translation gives CASSLAGAMVEQYF.